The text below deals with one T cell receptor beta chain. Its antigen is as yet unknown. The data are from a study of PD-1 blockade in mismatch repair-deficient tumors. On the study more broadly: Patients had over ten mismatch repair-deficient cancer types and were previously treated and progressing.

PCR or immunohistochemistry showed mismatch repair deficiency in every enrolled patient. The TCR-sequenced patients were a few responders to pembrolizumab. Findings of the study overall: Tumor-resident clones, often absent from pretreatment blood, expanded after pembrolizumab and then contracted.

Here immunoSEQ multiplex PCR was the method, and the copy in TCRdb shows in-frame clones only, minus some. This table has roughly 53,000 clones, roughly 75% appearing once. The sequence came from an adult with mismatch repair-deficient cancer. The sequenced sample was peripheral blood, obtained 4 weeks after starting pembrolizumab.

The CDR3 DNA reads TGTGCCAGCAGCAATTCGAACCACAGGTCAACAGATACGCAGTATTTT. This codes for CASSNSNHRSTDTQYF. This chain joins TRBV14 and TRBJ2-3; D is perhaps TRBD1 (5 bases). V shed 5 bases and J shed 3 bases, with 18 bases lying between them. The CDR3 contains 16 residues. In germline, CDR1 is SGHDN, CDR2 FVKESK.